This entry lists 10 T cell receptor beta chains sequenced from one sample in a study of shared clonotypes between healthy human individuals. This table comes from immunoSEQ multiplex PCR, and its TCRdb copy is limited to in-frame clones, with some not included. Of approximately 2.4 million clones in the sample, approximately 94% were seen once. Sequencing was done on a sample of naive CD4+ T cells sorted from blood. The subset was: CD45RA+ positively selected. These receptor sequences come from a man aged 18 to 30 in good health.

This chain connects TRBV19 to TRBJ2-7; D possibly corresponds to TRBD1 (7 bases). The ends were cut back, 5 bases at V and 2 bases at J, with 10 bases in the middle. CDR1 and CDR2 (germline): LNHDA, SQIVND (reference sequence). The CDR3 runs to 13 residues. This CDR3 reads CASSAGQTYEQYF. Written as DNA, the CDR3 is TGTGCCAGTAGTGCGGGACAGACCTACGAGCAGTACTTC.

The V call is TRBV9, the J call TRBJ2-5; D is undetermined. CDR1 SGDLS and CDR2 YYNGEE come from the germline V gene. This CDR3 region has 15 residues. V lost 0 bases and J 4 bases, leaving 13 bases between the germline ends. The CDR3 protein is CASSVGVNVGETQYF. The CDR3 DNA reads as TGTGCCAGCAGCGTAGGAGTGAATGTCGGAGAGACCCAGTACTTC. The whole variable domain, filled in from reference TRBV9 and TRBJ2-5, reads DSGVTQTPKHLITATGQRVTLRCSPRSGDLSVYWYQQSLDQGLQFLIQYYNGEERAKGNILERFSAQQFPDLHSELNLSSLELGDSALYFCASSVGVNVGETQYFGPGTRLLVL.

In this sample, this clone turned up once. For the CDR3, the DNA is TGTGCCAGCAGCCCCGCGGGCTCCTACAATGAGCAGTTCTTC. It encodes CASSPAGSYNEQFF. The chain employs TRBV5-4 and TRBJ2-1; possible D gene TRBD2, 5 bases. The ends were cut back, 4 bases at V and 0 bases at J, with 8 bases in the middle. The CDR3 totals 14 residues. Germline CDR1 SGHNT, CDR2 YYREEE (reference sequence).

The chain is built from TRBV30 and TRBJ1-4; 7 positions match TRBD1. J lost 8 bases, V lost 4 bases, and 7 bases had no gene match. The CDR3 length is 13 residues. Germline V gene data show CDR1 as GTSNPN and CDR2 as SVGIG (reference sequence). CDR3 in amino acids: CAWTQGVGEKLFF. CDR3 DNA sequence: TGTGCCTGGACCCAGGGGGTAGGGGAAAAACTGTTTTTT.

Remarks on this clone: The junction differs from germline at one of its ends, possibly a read error. V gene TRBV7-8 combines with J gene TRBJ2-5, with D possibly being TRBD1 (5 bases). This CDR3 has 14 amino acids. Germline values: CDR1 SGHVS, CDR2 FQNEAQ. This chain's CDR3 is CASTLNQGQETQYF. CDR3 DNA sequence: TGTGCCAGCACCTTAAATCAGGGCCAAGAGACCCAGTACTTC.

J is TRBJ2-1 and V is TRBV18; the match to TRBD2 covers 13 bases. The CDR3 is 16 amino acids. Looked up from germline, CDR1 is KGHSH and CDR2 is LQKENI. J lost 4 bases, V lost 5 bases, and 5 bases had no gene match. The CDR3, as DNA: TGTGCCAGCTCAGCACTAGCGGGGGGGTCTTACAATGAGCAGTTCTTC. Encoded protein: CASSALAGGSYNEQFF. Looking up the rest from reference TRBV18 and TRBJ2-1 gives the full variable domain: NAGVMQNPRHLVRRRGQEARLRCSPMKGHSHVYWYRQLPEEGLKFMVYLQKENIIDESGMPKERFSAEFPKEGPSILRIQQVVRGDSAAYFCASSALAGGSYNEQFFGPGTRLTVL.

The chain employs TRBV7-9 and TRBJ2-3, with 12 bases aligning to TRBD2. The V gene end was trimmed by 5 bases and the J gene end by 5 bases; junction bases not matched to a gene: 11. The CDR3 covers 17 residues. Germline CDR1 is SEHNR and CDR2 is FQNEAQ (reference sequence). This chain's CDR3 is CASSQGFGLAGLDTQYF. DNA of the CDR3: TGTGCCAGCAGCCAGGGTTTTGGACTAGCGGGACTAGATACGCAGTATTTT.

This chain links TRBV6-5 with TRBJ1-1, with a possible D match to TRBD1 (6 bases). The CDR3 is 15 amino acids. The germline V gene encodes CDR1 MNHEY and CDR2 SVGAGI. Trimming took 5 bases from V and 0 from J, leaving 13 bases between them. CDR3 sequence reads: CASSLGHNMNTEAFF. The CDR3 DNA reads as TGTGCCAGCAGTCTGGGACACAATATGAACACTGAAGCTTTCTTT.

This sequence joins TRBV2 and TRBJ1-2; perhaps TRBD1 as D (5 bases). V dropped 10 bases and J dropped 6 bases, with 21 bases sitting between them. Germline values: CDR1 SNHLY, CDR2 FYNNEI. The CDR3 is 14 amino acids. In nucleotides, the CDR3 is TGTGCCACCTCGTCATCAGGGACGCTCAATGGCTACACCTTC. This gives the protein CATSSSGTLNGYTF.

The chain joins TRBV5-1 to TRBJ2-1, with TRBD2 matching 7 bases. V dropped 3 bases and J dropped 5; count of bases not matched to a gene: 5. CDR3 length: 14 residues. Germline lookup yields CDR1 SGHRS and CDR2 YFSETQ. Written as DNA, the CDR3 is TGCGCCAGCAGCTCGGGGAGCGGGAACAATGAGCAGTTCTTC. Its protein is CASSSGSGNNEQFF.